This T cell receptor (beta chain) was sequenced during a study of blood T cell repertoires in COVID-19. Whole-study context: The United States, Italy and Spain were the sources of the acute and convalescent COVID-19 samples. Sources were T cells, B-cell-depleted T cells, or PBMCs; the material itself was cDNA or gDNA.

Sequencing was performed with immunoSEQ multiplex PCR; in TCRdb, only in-frame clones are kept and a portion is missing. The sample contains 140,000 to 150,000 clones, 88% of which appear only once. The CDR3 totals 14 residues. V lost 4 bases, J lost 6 bases, and 13 bases lay in between. CDR1 SGHDT and CDR2 YYEEEE come from the germline V gene. Sequenced sample: peripheral blood. The J gene is TRBJ2-2, the V gene TRBV5-6, with D unresolved. The receptor was isolated from a human donor with COVID-19, enrolled during active disease. The donor label of this sample is uncertain. CDR3 DNA: TGTGCCAGCAGCAGATCGGGTTGGGCCGGGGAGCTGTTTTTT. Translation: CASSRSGWAGELFF.